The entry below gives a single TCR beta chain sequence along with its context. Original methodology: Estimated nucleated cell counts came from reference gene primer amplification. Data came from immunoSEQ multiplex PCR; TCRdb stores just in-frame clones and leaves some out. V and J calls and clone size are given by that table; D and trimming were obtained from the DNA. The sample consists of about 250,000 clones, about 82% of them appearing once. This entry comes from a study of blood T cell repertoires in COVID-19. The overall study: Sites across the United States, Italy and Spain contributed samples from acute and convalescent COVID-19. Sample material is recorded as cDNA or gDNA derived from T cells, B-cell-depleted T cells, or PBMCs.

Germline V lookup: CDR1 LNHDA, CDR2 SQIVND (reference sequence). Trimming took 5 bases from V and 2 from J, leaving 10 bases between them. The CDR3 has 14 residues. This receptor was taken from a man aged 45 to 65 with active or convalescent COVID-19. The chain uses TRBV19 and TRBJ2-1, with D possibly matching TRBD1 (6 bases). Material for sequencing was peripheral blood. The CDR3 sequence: CASSDNRAYNEQFF. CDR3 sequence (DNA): TGTGCCAGTAGTGACAACAGGGCCTACAATGAGCAGTTCTTC. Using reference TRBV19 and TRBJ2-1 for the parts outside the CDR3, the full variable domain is DGGITQSPKYLFRKEGQNVTLSCEQNLNHDAMYWYRQDPGQGLRLIYYSQIVNDFQKGDIAEGYSVSREKKESFPLTVTSAQKNPTAFYLCASSDNRAYNEQFFGPGTRLTVL.